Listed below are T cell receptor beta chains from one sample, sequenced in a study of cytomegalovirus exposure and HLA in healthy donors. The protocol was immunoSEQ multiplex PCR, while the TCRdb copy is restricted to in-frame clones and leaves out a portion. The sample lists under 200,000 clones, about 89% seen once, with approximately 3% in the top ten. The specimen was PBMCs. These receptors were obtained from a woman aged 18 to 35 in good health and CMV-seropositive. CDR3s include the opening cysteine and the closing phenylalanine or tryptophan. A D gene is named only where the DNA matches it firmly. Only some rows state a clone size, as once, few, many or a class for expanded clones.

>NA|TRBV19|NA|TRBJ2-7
TGTGCCAGTAGTGCTCCCGGGAGAAATTACGAGCAGTACTTC
CASSAPGRNYEQYF
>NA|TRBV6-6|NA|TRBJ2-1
TGTGCCAGCAGTTACCCCGCGACAGTTTCCAATGAGCAGTTCTTC
CASSYPATVSNEQFF
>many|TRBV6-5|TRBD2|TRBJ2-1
TGTGCCAGCAGAGCGGGACTAGGCTACAATGAGCAGTTCTTC
CASRAGLGYNEQFF
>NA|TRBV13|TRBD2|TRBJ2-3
TGTGCCAGCAGCTTTAGCGGGGGGGCCCCGGCAGATACGCAGTATTTT
CASSFSGGAPADTQYF
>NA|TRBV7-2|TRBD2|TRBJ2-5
TGTGCCAGCAGCCCGGGACTAGCGGACCTCCAAGAGACCCAGTACTTC
CASSPGLADLQETQYF
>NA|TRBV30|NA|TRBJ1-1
TGTGCCTGGAGTGTACTGGGAGGAGGAGCTTTCTTT
CAWSVLGGGAFF
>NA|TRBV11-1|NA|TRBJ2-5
TGTGCCAGCACCAACCAAGAGACCCAGTACTTC
CASTNQETQYF
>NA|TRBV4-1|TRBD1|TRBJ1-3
TGCGCCAGCAGAACAGGGGTGGGGGGCTCTGGAAACACCATATATTTT
CASRTGVGGSGNTIYF
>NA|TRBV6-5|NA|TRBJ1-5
TGTGCCAGCAGTTACGGACAGACTGGTCAGCCCCAGCATTTT
CASSYGQTGQPQHF
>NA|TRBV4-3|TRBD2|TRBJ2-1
TGCGCCAGCAGCCAAGCCCTAGCGGGAGAACGATCCTACAATGAGCAGTTCTTC
CASSQALAGERSYNEQFF
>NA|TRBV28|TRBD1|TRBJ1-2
TGTGCCAGCTCCCCAGGACAGGGGGCCGTCGGCTACACCTTC
CASSPGQGAVGYTF
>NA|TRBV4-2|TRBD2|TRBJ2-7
TGTGCCAGCGGGCCCTTCGGGACTAGCGTACCCTACGAGCAGTACTTC
CASGPFGTSVPYEQYF
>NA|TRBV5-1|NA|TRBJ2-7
TGCGCCAGCAAGCAGGACAGTTACTACGAGCAGTACTTC
CASKQDSYYEQYF
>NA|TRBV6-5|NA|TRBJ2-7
TGTGCCAGCAGGAGATTCCAGGGGGAGCAGTACTTC
CASRRFQGEQYF